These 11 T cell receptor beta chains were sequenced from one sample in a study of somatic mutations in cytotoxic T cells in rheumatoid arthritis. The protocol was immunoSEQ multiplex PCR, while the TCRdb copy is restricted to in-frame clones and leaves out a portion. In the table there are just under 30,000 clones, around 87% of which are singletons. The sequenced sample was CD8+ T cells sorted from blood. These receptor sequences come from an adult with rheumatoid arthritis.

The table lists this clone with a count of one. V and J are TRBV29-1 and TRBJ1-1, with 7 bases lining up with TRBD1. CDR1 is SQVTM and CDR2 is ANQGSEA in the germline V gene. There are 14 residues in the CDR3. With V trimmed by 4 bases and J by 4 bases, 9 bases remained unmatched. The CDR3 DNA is TGCAGCGTTGTAACAGGGGAGGGGGTCACTGAAGCTTTCTTT. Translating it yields CSVVTGEGVTEAFF.

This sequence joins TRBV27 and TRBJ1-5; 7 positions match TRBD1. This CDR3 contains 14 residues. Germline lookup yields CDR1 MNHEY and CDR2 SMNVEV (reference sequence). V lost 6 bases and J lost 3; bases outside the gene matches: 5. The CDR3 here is CASRSGTDNQPQHF. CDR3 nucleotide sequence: TGTGCCAGCAGATCCGGGACAGACAATCAGCCCCAGCATTTT.

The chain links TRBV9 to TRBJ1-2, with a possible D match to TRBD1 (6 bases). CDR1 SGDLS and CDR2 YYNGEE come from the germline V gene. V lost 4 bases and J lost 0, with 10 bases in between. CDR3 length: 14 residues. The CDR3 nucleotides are TGTGCCAGCAGCCCCCGGACAGCTAACTATGGCTACACCTTC. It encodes CASSPRTANYGYTF.

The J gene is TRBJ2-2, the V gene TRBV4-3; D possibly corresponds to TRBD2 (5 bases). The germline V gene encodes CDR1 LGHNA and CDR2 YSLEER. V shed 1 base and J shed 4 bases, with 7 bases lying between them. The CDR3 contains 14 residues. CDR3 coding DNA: TGCGCCAGCAGCCAAGCCGGGGTCACCGGGGAGCTGTTTTTT. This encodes CASSQAGVTGELFF.

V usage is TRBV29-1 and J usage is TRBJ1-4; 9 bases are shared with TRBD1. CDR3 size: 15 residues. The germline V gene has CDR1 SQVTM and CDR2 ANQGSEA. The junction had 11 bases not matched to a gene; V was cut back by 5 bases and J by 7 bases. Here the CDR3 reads CSVSHDRGRLEKLFF. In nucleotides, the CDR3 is TGCAGCGTTTCCCACGACAGGGGGAGGCTTGAAAAACTGTTTTTT.

The CDR3 DNA sequence: TGTGCCAGCAGCTTAGTGGGGCGCCAAGAAAAACTGTTTTTT. It is translated as CASSLVGRQEKLFF. The J gene is TRBJ1-4, the V gene TRBV7-9; D perhaps matches TRBD1 (5 bases). V lost 1 base to trimming and J lost 8 bases, with 11 bases between them. This CDR3 has 14 amino acids. Germline V gene sequence: CDR1 SEHNR, CDR2 FQNEAQ (reference sequence).

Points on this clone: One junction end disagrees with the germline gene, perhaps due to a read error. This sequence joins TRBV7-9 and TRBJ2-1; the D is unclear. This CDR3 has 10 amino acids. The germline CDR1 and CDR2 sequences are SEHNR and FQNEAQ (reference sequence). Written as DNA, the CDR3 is TGTGCCAGCAGCTTAGATGGGCCTCTCTTC. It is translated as CASSLDGPLF.

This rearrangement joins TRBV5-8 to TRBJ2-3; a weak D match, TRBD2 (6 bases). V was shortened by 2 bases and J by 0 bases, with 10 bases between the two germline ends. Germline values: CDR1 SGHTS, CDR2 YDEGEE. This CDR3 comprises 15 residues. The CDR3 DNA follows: TGTGCCAGCAGCTTAAGACTAGGGAGCACAGATACGCAGTATTTT. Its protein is CASSLRLGSTDTQYF. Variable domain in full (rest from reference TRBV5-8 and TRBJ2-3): EAGVTQSPTHLIKTRGQQATLRCSPISGHTSVYWYQQALGLGLQFLLWYDEGEERNRGNFPPRFSGRQFPNYSSELNVNALELEDSALYLCASSLRLGSTDTQYFGPGTRLTVL.

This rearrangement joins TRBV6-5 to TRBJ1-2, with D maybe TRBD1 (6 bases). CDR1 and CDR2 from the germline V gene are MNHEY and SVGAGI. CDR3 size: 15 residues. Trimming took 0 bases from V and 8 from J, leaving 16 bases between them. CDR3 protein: CASSYSTSGQGGYTF. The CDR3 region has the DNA TGTGCCAGCAGTTACTCGACGTCGGGACAAGGGGGCTACACCTTC.

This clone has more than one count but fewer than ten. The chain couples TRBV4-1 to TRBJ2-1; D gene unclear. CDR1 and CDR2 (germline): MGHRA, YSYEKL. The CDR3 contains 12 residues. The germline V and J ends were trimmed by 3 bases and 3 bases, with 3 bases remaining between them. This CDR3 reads CASSQFYNEQFF. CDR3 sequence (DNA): TGCGCCAGCAGCCAGTTCTACAATGAGCAGTTCTTC.

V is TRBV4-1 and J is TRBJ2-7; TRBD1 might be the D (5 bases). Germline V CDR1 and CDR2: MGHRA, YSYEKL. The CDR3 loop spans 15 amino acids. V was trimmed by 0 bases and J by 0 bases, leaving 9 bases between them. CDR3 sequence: CASSQDRVSSYEQYF. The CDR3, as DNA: TGCGCCAGCAGCCAAGACAGGGTGTCCTCCTACGAGCAGTACTTC.